The rows below give T cell receptor beta chains drawn from one sample of a study of blood T cell repertoires in COVID-19. Some clones are missing from TCRdb's copy, which holds only in-frame ones; the method was immunoSEQ multiplex PCR. The sample carries about 200,000 clones, around 86% recorded once. The sequencing sample was made of peripheral blood. The receptors originated from a man aged 55 to 70 with acute or convalescent COVID-19. CDR3s include the opening cysteine and the closing phenylalanine or tryptophan. A D gene is named only where the DNA matches it firmly. The size field is filled for only some rows; it gives once, few, many or a size class.

v_call	d_call	clone_size	j_call	cdr3_length	cdr3_aa	cdr3_nt
TRBV5-1	-	-	TRBJ1-2	14	CASSPDITNYGYTF	TGCGCCAGCAGCCCGGACATTACTAACTATGGCTACACCTTC
TRBV2	TRBD2	-	TRBJ2-7	13	CASTAGGHYEQYF	TGTGCCAGCACGGCGGGAGGGCACTACGAGCAGTACTTC
TRBV5-8	TRBD2	-	TRBJ2-1	17	CASRPRGLAGGYNEQFF	TGTGCCAGCAGACCCCGCGGACTAGCGGGGGGGTACAATGAGCAGTTCTTC
TRBV4-3	-	-	TRBJ1-2	13	CASSQDPRYGYTF	TGCGCCAGCAGCCAAGATCCGAGATATGGCTACACCTTC
TRBV4-2	-	-	TRBJ2-3	14	CASSPEGPRDTQYF	TGTGCCAGCAGCCCCGAGGGCCCCAGGGATACGCAGTATTTT
TRBV28	-	-	TRBJ1-4	14	CASSFGQGYEKLFF	TGTGCCAGCAGTTTCGGGCAGGGGTATGAAAAACTGTTTTTT
TRBV18	TRBD1	-	TRBJ1-2	15	CASSPGTVTNYGYTF	TGTGCCAGCTCACCCGGGACAGTTACTAACTATGGCTACACCTTC
TRBV18	TRBD1	-	TRBJ1-2	18	CASSPPVGSKGQGYGYTF	TGTGCCAGCTCACCACCAGTGGGAAGCAAGGGACAGGGATATGGCTACACCTTC
TRBV9	-	-	TRBJ2-7	14	CASSVRVSSYEQYF	TGTGCCAGCAGCGTACGCGTGAGCTCCTACGAGCAGTACTTC
TRBV7-3	-	-	TRBJ2-7	13	CASSLTGGGEQYF	TGTGCCAGCAGCTTAACCGGCGGCGGCGAGCAGTACTTC
TRBV5-1	TRBD1	-	TRBJ1-4	14	CASSSQGAKEKLFF	TGCGCCAGCAGCTCACAGGGGGCAAAGGAAAAACTGTTTTTT
TRBV6-5	-	-	TRBJ1-3	14	CASLQRGTGNTIYF	TGTGCCAGCCTCCAAAGGGGAACTGGAAACACCATATATTTT
TRBV9	TRBD1	-	TRBJ2-6	18	CASIRGGQIRSGANVLTF	TGTGCCAGCATCCGAGGGGGACAGATTCGCTCTGGGGCCAACGTCCTGACTTTC
TRBV19	-	-	TRBJ1-1	14	CASSPQGSRTEAFF	TGTGCCAGTAGTCCCCAGGGAAGTCGCACTGAAGCTTTCTTT
TRBV3-1/TRBV3-2	TRBD1	few	TRBJ1-3	16	CASSLGTGGTGNTIYF	TGTGCCAGCAGCCTCGGGACAGGGGGGACGGGAAACACCATATATTTT
TRBV6-4	-	few	TRBJ2-2	14	CASRGGGRTGELFF	TGTGCCAGCAGGGGAGGGGGACGTACCGGGGAGCTGTTTTTT
TRBV6-2/TRBV6-3	TRBD1	-	TRBJ1-2	14	CASSYTGQSYGYTF	TGTGCCAGCAGTTACACGGGACAGAGTTATGGCTACACCTTC
TRBV28	TRBD2	-	TRBJ2-5	16	CASSLGPAGIEETQYF	TGTGCCAGCAGTTTAGGCCCAGCGGGGATAGAAGAGACCCAGTACTTC
TRBV7-6	-	-	TRBJ1-1	12	CASSLLSGEAFF	TGTGCCAGCAGCTTACTAAGCGGGGAAGCTTTCTTT
TRBV3-1/TRBV3-2	-	-	TRBJ1-6	15	CASSQGTDNNSPLHF	TGTGCCAGCAGCCAAGGTACAGATAATAATTCACCCCTCCACTTT
TRBV28	-	-	TRBJ2-2	13	CASSLSDTGELFF	TGTGCCAGCAGTTTATCCGACACCGGGGAGCTGTTTTTT
TRBV15	-	-	TRBJ2-1	16	CATSRDGGRGSAEQFF	TGTGCCACCAGCAGAGACGGGGGGCGGGGCTCGGCTGAGCAGTTCTTC
TRBV7-6	TRBD1	-	TRBJ2-7	15	CASSGLTGPSYEQYF	TGTGCCAGCAGCGGCTTGACAGGGCCCTCCTACGAGCAGTACTTC
TRBV19	-	-	TRBJ2-2	16	CASSPYRDLRTGELFF	TGTGCCAGTAGTCCGTACAGGGATCTAAGGACCGGGGAGCTGTTTTTT
TRBV27	-	-	TRBJ2-7	18	CASSLQNPLGRGSYEQYF	TGTGCCAGCAGTTTACAAAACCCCTTGGGGAGGGGGTCCTACGAGCAGTACTTC
TRBV28	-	-	TRBJ2-1	13	CASSPQGNNEQFF	TGTGCCAGCAGCCCACAGGGTAACAATGAGCAGTTCTTC
TRBV6-6	-	-	TRBJ2-1	13	CASSWAHPYEQFF	TGTGCCAGCAGTTGGGCCCACCCGTATGAGCAGTTCTTC
TRBV6-1	-	-	TRBJ2-3	13	CASSEISADTQYF	TGTGCCAGCAGTGAAATCAGCGCAGATACGCAGTATTTT
TRBV6-1	-	few	TRBJ2-5	14	CASSESGVVETQYF	TGTGCCAGCAGTGAGTCCGGGGTGGTAGAGACCCAGTACTTC
TRBV5-8	TRBD1	once	TRBJ2-3	13	CASSLAGTGSQYF	TGTGCCAGCAGCTTGGCGGGGACAGGATCGCAGTATTTT
TRBV13	-	-	TRBJ2-2	17	CASSLEGMTVNTGELFF	TGTGCCAGCAGCTTAGAGGGAATGACAGTTAACACCGGGGAGCTGTTTTTT
TRBV3-1/TRBV3-2	-	-	TRBJ1-1	13	CASSQDLTGEAFF	TGTGCCAGCAGCCAAGATTTGACAGGAGAAGCTTTCTTT
TRBV9	-	-	TRBJ2-7	12	CASSVAGGFPYF	TGTGCCAGCAGCGTAGCCGGCGGGTTTCCGTACTTC
TRBV6-1	-	once	TRBJ1-2	14	CASSERIGSYGYTF	TGTGCCAGCAGTGAAAGGATAGGGAGCTATGGCTACACCTTC
TRBV18	-	-	TRBJ2-1	12	CASSRVYNEQFF	TGTGCCAGCTCCCGTGTCTACAATGAGCAGTTCTTC
TRBV6-5	TRBD1	few	TRBJ1-6	14	CASRPGQRHSPLHF	TGTGCCAGCAGGCCGGGACAGAGGCATTCACCCCTCCACTTT
TRBV13	TRBD1	once	TRBJ2-7	16	CASSLVADRDAYEQYF	TGTGCCAGCAGCTTAGTGGCGGACAGGGACGCCTACGAGCAGTACTTC
TRBV5-1	TRBD1	-	TRBJ2-5	15	CASSLDQGATETQYF	TGCGCCAGCAGCTTGGATCAGGGGGCTACGGAGACCCAGTACTTC
TRBV7-9	TRBD1	-	TRBJ1-4	15	CASSLPGTGDEKLFF	TGTGCCAGCAGCTTACCTGGGACAGGGGATGAAAAACTGTTTTTT
TRBV5-1	-	-	TRBJ2-7	15	CASSREPERSYEQYF	TGCGCCAGCAGCAGGGAGCCCGAAAGATCCTACGAGCAGTACTTC
TRBV6-1	-	-	TRBJ1-6	19	CASSEAATGGGILWSPLHF	TGTGCCAGCAGTGAAGCGGCTACAGGCGGCGGGATCCTTTGGTCACCCCTCCACTTT
TRBV29-1	-	once	TRBJ2-1	14	CSVPGESSYNEQFF	TGCAGCGTCCCCGGGGAGAGCTCCTACAATGAGCAGTTCTTC
TRBV6-2/TRBV6-3	-	-	TRBJ2-7	15	CASSYSSVASYEQYF	TGTGCCAGCAGTTACTCGTCGGTAGCCAGCTACGAGCAGTACTTC
TRBV6-5	-	-	TRBJ1-6	14	CAAGGGSYNSPLHF	TGTGCCGCTGGGGGGGGCTCCTATAATTCACCCCTCCACTTT
TRBV29-1	TRBD1	-	TRBJ1-3	15	CSVVTGTGSGNTIYF	TGCAGCGTTGTAACCGGGACAGGGAGTGGAAACACCATATATTTT
TRBV25-1	TRBD1	once	TRBJ1-1	13	CASLPGTGREAFF	TGTGCCAGCCTTCCCGGGACAGGGAGGGAAGCTTTCTTT
TRBV9	-	-	TRBJ1-1	14	CASSDREGRTEAFF	TGTGCCAGCAGCGACAGGGAAGGAAGGACTGAAGCTTTCTTT
TRBV3-1/TRBV3-2	-	-	TRBJ2-7	12	CASSQDEHEQYF	TGTGCCAGCAGCCAAGATGAGCACGAGCAGTACTTC
TRBV2	-	-	TRBJ1-2	15	CASRTPTGQNYGYTF	TGTGCCAGCAGAACCCCAACTGGACAGAACTATGGCTACACCTTC
TRBV28	TRBD2	few	TRBJ2-5	14	CASSVTSGGETQYF	TGTGCCAGCAGTGTGACTAGCGGGGGAGAGACCCAGTACTTC
TRBV12-2	-	few	TRBJ2-7	16	CASRLASPGRIYEQYF	TGTGCAAGTCGCTTAGCGTCTCCAGGGAGGATCTACGAGCAGTACTTC
TRBV7-3	-	-	TRBJ1-2	12	CASSGSVGDYTF	TGTGCCAGCAGCGGGAGTGTGGGCGACTACACCTTC
TRBV6-5	TRBD1	-	TRBJ1-3	13	CAGGQGPGNTIYF	TGTGCCGGGGGACAGGGACCTGGAAACACCATATATTTT